This TCR beta chain stems from a study of CD8 T cells in ankylosing spondylitis. This clonotype showed up many times. The target antigen is unknown. MiXCR was run by TCRdb on the 5' RACE reads, yielding one entry per CDR3 protein. The data contain 350,000 or so distinct CDR3 sequences, around 10% of them singletons. Per germline, CDR1 SEHNR and CDR2 FQNEAQ (reference sequence). The CDR3 extends over 14 amino acids. The V segment lost 4 bases and the J segment 5 bases; nucleotides outside the gene matches: 3. The study's findings and limits: Characteristic, it appeared, of ankylosing spondylitis blood was a TCR beta motif of eight highly homologous variants.

This sequence joins TRBV7-9 and TRBJ1-4, with 8 bases identical to TRBD1. The receptor's source is a female donor with ankylosing spondylitis or in good health (not recorded which). Sequencing was done on a sample of blood, either unsorted or a sorted T cell fraction (not recorded which). The CDR3 protein is CASSSRQGNEKLFF. The CDR3 bases are TGTGCCAGCAGCTCGCGACAGGGGAATGAAAAACTGTTTTTT.